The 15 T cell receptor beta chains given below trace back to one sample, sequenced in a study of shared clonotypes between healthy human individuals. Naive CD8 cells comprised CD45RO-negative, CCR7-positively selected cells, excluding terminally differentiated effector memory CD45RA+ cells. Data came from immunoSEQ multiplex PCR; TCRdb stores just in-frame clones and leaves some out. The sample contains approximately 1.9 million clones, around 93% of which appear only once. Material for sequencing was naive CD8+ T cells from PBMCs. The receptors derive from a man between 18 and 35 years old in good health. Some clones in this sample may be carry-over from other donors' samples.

Here the CDR3 reads CASSSRTAGTTGELFF. As DNA, the CDR3 is TGTGCCAGTAGTTCTCGGACAGCAGGGACAACCGGGGAGCTGTTTTTT. The rearrangement uses TRBV19 and TRBJ2-2, with D possibly matching TRBD1 (6 bases). The CDR3 is 16 residues long. The germline V and J ends were trimmed by 5 bases and 5 bases, with 18 bases remaining between them. The V gene's germline CDR1 is LNHDA and CDR2 SQIVND (reference sequence). The full variable domain, with the rest looked up from reference TRBV19 and TRBJ2-2, is DGGITQSPKYLFRKEGQNVTLSCEQNLNHDAMYWYRQDPGQGLRLIYYSQIVNDFQKGDIAEGYSVSREKKESFPLTVTSAQKNPTAFYLCASSSRTAGTTGELFFGEGSRLTVL.

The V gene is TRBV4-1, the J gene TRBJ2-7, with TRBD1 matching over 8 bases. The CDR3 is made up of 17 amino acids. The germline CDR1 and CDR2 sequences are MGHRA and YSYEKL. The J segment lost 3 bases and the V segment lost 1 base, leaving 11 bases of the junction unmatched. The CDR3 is CASSQGPLDREDYEQYF. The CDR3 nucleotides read TGCGCCAGCAGCCAAGGGCCGTTGGACAGGGAAGACTACGAGCAGTACTTC.

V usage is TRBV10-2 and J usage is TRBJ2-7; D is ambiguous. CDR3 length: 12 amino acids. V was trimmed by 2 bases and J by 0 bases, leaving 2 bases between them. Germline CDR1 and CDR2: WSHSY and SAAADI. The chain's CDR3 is CASSEVSYEQYF. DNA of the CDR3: TGCGCCAGCAGTGAGGTCTCCTACGAGCAGTACTTC.

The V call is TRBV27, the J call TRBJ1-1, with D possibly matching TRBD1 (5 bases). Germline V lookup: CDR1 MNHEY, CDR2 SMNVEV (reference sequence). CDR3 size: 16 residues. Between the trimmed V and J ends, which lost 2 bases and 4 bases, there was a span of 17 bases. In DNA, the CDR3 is TGTGCCAGCAGTTTAGGGTCGGTTCCCGGGGGCACTGAAGCTTTCTTT. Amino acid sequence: CASSLGSVPGGTEAFF.

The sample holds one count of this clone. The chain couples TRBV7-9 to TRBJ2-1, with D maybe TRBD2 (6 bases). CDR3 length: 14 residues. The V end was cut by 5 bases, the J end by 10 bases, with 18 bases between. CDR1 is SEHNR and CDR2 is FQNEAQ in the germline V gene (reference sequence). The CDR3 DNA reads TGTGCCAGCAGCGAGGACGGGAGATTAGGGGAGCAGTTCTTC. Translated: CASSEDGRLGEQFF.

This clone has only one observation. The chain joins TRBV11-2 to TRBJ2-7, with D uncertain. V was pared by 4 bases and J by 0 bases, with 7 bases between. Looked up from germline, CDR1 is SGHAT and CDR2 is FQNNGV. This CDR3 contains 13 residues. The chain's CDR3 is CASSSADSYEQYF. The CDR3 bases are TGTGCCAGCAGCTCGGCCGACTCCTACGAGCAGTACTTC.

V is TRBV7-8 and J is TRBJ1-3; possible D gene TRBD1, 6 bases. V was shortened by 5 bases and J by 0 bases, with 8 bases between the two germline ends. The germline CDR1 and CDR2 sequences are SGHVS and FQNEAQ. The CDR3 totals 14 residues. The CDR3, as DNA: TGTGCCAGCAGCCGGACAGCCTCTGGAAACACCATATATTTT. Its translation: CASSRTASGNTIYF.

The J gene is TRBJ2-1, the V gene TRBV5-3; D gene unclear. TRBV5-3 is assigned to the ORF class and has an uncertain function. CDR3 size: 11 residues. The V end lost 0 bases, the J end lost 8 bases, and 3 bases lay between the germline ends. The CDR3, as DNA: TGTGCCAGAAGCTTGGTCTATGAGCAGTTCTTC. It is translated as CARSLVYEQFF.

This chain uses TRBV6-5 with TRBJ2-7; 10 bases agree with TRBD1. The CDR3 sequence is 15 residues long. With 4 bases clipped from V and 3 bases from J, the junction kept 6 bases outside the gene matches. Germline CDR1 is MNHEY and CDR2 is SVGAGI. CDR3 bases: TGTGCCAGCAGTTTCCTCGGGACAGGGGACTACGAGCAGTACTTC. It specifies CASSFLGTGDYEQYF.

CDR3 bases: TGCGCCAGCAGCCAAGCCGGTCGGACGACCCAAGAGACCCAGTACTTC. As protein: CASSQAGRTTQETQYF. The chain links TRBV4-1 to TRBJ2-5, with D unclear. The CDR3 is 16 residues long. V was clipped by 1 base and J by 1 base, with 13 bases between them. Germline assignment: CDR1 MGHRA and CDR2 YSYEKL.

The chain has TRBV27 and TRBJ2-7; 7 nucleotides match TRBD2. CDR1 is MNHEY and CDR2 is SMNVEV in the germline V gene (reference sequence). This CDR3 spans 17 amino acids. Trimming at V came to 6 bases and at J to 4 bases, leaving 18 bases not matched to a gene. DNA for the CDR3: TGTGCCAGCAGCAAACCGCTGACGGGCGGGAGCGCATACGAGCAGTACTTC. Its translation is CASSKPLTGGSAYEQYF.

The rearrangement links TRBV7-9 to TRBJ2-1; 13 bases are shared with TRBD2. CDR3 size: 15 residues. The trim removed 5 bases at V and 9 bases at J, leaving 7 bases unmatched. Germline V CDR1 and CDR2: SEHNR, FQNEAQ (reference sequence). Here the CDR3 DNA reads TGTGCCAGCAGCCGGACTAGCGGGAGTATCGGTGAGCAGTTCTTC. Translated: CASSRTSGSIGEQFF.

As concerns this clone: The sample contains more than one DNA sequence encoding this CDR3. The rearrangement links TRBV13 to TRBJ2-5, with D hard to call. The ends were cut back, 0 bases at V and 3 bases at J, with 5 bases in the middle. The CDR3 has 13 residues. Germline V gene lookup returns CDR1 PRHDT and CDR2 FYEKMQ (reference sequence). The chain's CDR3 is CASSLGRKETQYF. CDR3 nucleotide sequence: TGTGCCAGCAGCTTAGGCAGGAAAGAGACCCAGTACTTC.

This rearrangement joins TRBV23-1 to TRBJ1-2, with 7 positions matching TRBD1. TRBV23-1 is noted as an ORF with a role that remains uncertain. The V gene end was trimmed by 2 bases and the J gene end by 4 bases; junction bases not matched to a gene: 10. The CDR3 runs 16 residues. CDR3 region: CASSQGGCRGGYGYTF. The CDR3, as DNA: TGCGCCAGCAGTCAAGGGGGCTGCAGGGGGGGCTATGGCTACACCTTC.

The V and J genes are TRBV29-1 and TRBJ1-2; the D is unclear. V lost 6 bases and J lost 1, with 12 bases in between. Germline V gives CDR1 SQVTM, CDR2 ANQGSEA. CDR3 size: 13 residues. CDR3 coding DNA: TGCAGCGTCGATTCCGACTATAACTATGGCTACACCTTC. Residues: CSVDSDYNYGYTF.